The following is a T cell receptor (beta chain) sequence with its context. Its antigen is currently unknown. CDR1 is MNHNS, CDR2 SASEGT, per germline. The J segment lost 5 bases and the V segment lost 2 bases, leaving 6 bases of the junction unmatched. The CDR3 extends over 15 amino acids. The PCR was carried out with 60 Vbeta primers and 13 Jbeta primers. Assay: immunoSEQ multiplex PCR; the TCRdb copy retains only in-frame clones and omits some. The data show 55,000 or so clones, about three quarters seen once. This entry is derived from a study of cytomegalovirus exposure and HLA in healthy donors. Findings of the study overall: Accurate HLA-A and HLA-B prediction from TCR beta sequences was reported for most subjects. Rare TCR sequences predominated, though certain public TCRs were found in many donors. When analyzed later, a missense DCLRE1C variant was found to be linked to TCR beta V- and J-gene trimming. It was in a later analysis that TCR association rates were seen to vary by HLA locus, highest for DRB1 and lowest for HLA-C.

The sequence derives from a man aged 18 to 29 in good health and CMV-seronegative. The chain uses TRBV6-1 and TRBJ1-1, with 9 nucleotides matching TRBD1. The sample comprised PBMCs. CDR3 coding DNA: TGTGCCAGCAGTGAACGGGACAGGGTGAGAACTGAAGCTTTCTTT. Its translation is CASSERDRVRTEAFF.